The 13 T cell receptor beta chains reported below all come from one sample, sequenced in a study of multiple sclerosis patients with progressive multifocal leukoencephalopathy. This table comes from immunoSEQ multiplex PCR, and its TCRdb copy is limited to in-frame clones, with some not included. The top ten hold approximately 2% of the sample, which has under 40,000 clones, about 91% seen once. Described time point: before natalizumab initiation. Sequenced material: PBMCs. These receptor sequences come from a young man with multiple sclerosis.

The chain uses TRBV5-6 and TRBJ1-1; D unresolved. The germline gives CDR1 SGHDT, CDR2 YYEEEE. Trimming took off 0 bases at V and 3 bases at J, with 9 bases between the two ends. The CDR3 has 14 amino acids. The CDR3, as DNA: TGTGCCAGCAGCTTGGGGGTAACGGACACTGAAGCTTTCTTT. It yields the protein CASSLGVTDTEAFF. Variable domain in full (rest from reference TRBV5-6 and TRBJ1-1): DAGVTQSPTHLIKTRGQQVTLRCSPKSGHDTVSWYQQALGQGPQFIFQYYEEEERQRGNFPDRFSGHQFPNYSSELNVNALLLGDSALYLCASSLGVTDTEAFFGQGTRLTVV.

This rearrangement joins TRBV9 to TRBJ2-5; possible D gene TRBD1, 6 bases. This CDR3 region has 13 residues. Germline CDR1 SGDLS, CDR2 YYNGEE. Deletions cut 0 bases from V and 4 bases from J, with 7 bases between. CDR3 DNA: TGTGCCAGCAGCGTAGGGGGGCGAGAGACCCAGTACTTC. It translates to CASSVGGRETQYF.

The genes are TRBV11-3 and TRBJ1-1; 10 bases are shared with TRBD1. The V gene end was trimmed by 4 bases and the J gene end by 5 bases; junction bases not matched to a gene: 10. This CDR3 has 16 amino acids. Germline assignment: CDR1 SGHNT and CDR2 YENEEA. CDR3 in amino acids: CASSYRTGGVGTEAFF. As DNA, the CDR3 is TGTGCCAGCAGCTATCGGACAGGGGGAGTAGGGACTGAAGCTTTCTTT. The full variable domain, in which reference TRBV11-3 and TRBJ1-1 provide the parts outside the CDR3, is EAGVVQSPRYKIIEKKQPVAFWCNPISGHNTLYWYLQNLGQGPELLIRYENEEAVDDSQLPKDRFSAERLKGVDSTLKIQPAELGDSAVYLCASSYRTGGVGTEAFFGQGTRLTVV.

V and J are TRBV29-1 and TRBJ2-5; no firm D call. The CDR3 runs 12 residues. Trimming took off 4 bases at V and 2 bases at J, with 8 bases between the two ends. Germline CDR1 and CDR2: SQVTM and ANQGSEA. The DNA for the CDR3 is TGCAGCGTTGCCGATTTACAAGAGACCCAGTACTTC. Translation gives CSVADLQETQYF.

The table lists this clone with a count of one. The chain combines TRBV4-3 with TRBJ1-2, with D maybe TRBD1 (5 bases). Trimming pared 0 bases from V and 5 bases from J, leaving 19 bases between. The germline V gene encodes CDR1 LGHNA and CDR2 YSLEER. This CDR3 has 17 amino acids. CDR3 DNA: TGCGCCAGCAGCCAAGATAAGGGTCCGCACGGGGGATATGGCTACACCTTC. Encoded protein: CASSQDKGPHGGYGYTF.

This clone was detected only once. This chain connects TRBV4-1 to TRBJ2-3; D may be TRBD2 (7 bases). The V gene's germline CDR1 is MGHRA and CDR2 YSYEKL. V was cut by 1 base and J by 7 bases, with 27 bases left in between. This CDR3 region has 19 residues. The CDR3 region has the DNA TGCGCCAGCAGCCAAGCAGCAGTAGGGGGAGGGGTCATGCGGAATACGCAGTATTTT. It specifies CASSQAAVGGGVMRNTQYF.

In DNA, the CDR3 is TGTGCCTGGACCTGGACAGGAGCCTACGAGCAGTACTTC. Protein product: CAWTWTGAYEQYF. The chain joins TRBV30 to TRBJ2-7, with TRBD1 matching 7 bases. V shed 4 bases and J 2 bases; nucleotides not matched to a gene: 5. CDR3 size: 13 residues. Germline-derived CDR1 and CDR2 are GTSNPN and SVGIG (reference sequence).

The gene calls are TRBV18 and TRBJ1-1, with D unclear. The ends were cut back, 3 bases at V and 1 base at J, with 6 bases in the middle. This CDR3 has 13 amino acids. CDR1 and CDR2 (germline): KGHSH, LQKENI. The DNA for the CDR3 is TGTGCCAGCTCACCTCAGGAGAACACTGAAGCTTTCTTT. Protein sequence: CASSPQENTEAFF. The full variable domain, its missing parts supplied by reference TRBV18 and TRBJ1-1, is NAGVMQNPRHLVRRRGQEARLRCSPMKGHSHVYWYRQLPEEGLKFMVYLQKENIIDESGMPKERFSAEFPKEGPSILRIQQVVRGDSAAYFCASSPQENTEAFFGQGTRLTVV.

This chain connects TRBV9 to TRBJ2-1; D gene uncertain. V was trimmed by 0 bases and J by 0 bases, leaving 10 bases between them. Germline lookup yields CDR1 SGDLS and CDR2 YYNGEE. CDR3 length: 16 amino acids. The CDR3 protein is CASSVEVGSSYNEQFF. The CDR3 DNA follows: TGTGCCAGCAGCGTAGAGGTGGGAAGCTCCTACAATGAGCAGTTCTTC.

This chain uses TRBV6-5 with TRBJ2-7; 13 bases align to TRBD2. Germline V gene lookup returns CDR1 MNHEY and CDR2 SVGAGI. V lost 6 bases and J lost 3; bases outside the gene matches: 2. The CDR3 runs to 14 residues. As DNA, the CDR3 is TGTGCCAGCAGACGGACTAGCGGGAGCTACGAGCAGTACTTC. Translating it yields CASRRTSGSYEQYF.

The chain carries TRBV6-1 and TRBJ2-7, with 7 nucleotides matching TRBD1. Per the germline V gene, CDR1 is MNHNS and CDR2 is SASEGT. With V trimmed by 6 bases and J by 4 bases, 6 bases remained unmatched. This CDR3 contains 13 residues. The CDR3 nucleotides are TGTGCCAGCAGCGAGGGACAGACATACGAGCAGTACGTC. Its translation: CASSEGQTYEQYV.

This rearrangement joins TRBV5-8 to TRBJ1-5, with no clear D. With 2 bases removed from V and 0 bases from J, the gap between germline ends came to 12 bases. This CDR3 has 16 amino acids. CDR1 is SGHTS and CDR2 is YDEGEE in the germline V gene. In nucleotides, the CDR3 is TGTGCCAGCAGCTTCGGCTCGACCTATAGCAATCAGCCCCAGCATTTT. Translated: CASSFGSTYSNQPQHF.

This clone was observed a handful of times. This sequence joins TRBV7-6 and TRBJ2-2; TRBD2 is a possible D gene (6 bases). This CDR3 has 15 residues. Trimming took 0 bases from V and 1 from J, leaving 6 bases between them. Germline assignment: CDR1 SGHVS and CDR2 FNYEAQ. The CDR3 nucleotides are TGTGCCAGCAGCTTAGCGGGGGGGAACACCGGGGAGCTGTTTTTT. It yields the protein CASSLAGGNTGELFF.